Listed below are T cell receptor beta chains from one sample, sequenced in a study of blood T cell repertoires in COVID-19. Generated by immunoSEQ multiplex PCR, the TCRdb table keeps only in-frame clones and is missing some. The sample carries 140,000 to 150,000 clones, roughly nine tenths recorded once. The source material was peripheral blood. Source of these receptors: an older woman with active COVID-19. The CDR3 runs from the conserved cysteine through the conserved F or W. The D gene is left open where the match is weak. Size tells how often a clone was seen (once, few, many) or the class of an expanded clone, and some rows leave it out.

v_call: TRBV15
j_call: TRBJ1-2
d_call: -
clone_size: few
cdr3_nt: TGTGCCACCAGCAGAATCCAGGGTACTGGCTACACCTTC
cdr3_aa: CATSRIQGTGYTF

v_call: TRBV13
j_call: TRBJ1-1
d_call: -
clone_size: -
cdr3_nt: TGTGCCAGCAGACCCGCGGCGATGAACACTGAAGCTTTCTTT
cdr3_aa: CASRPAAMNTEAFF

v_call: TRBV28
j_call: TRBJ2-7
d_call: TRBD1
clone_size: -
cdr3_nt: TGTGCCAGCAGGACGGACAGGGAGAACTACGAGCAGTACTTC
cdr3_aa: CASRTDRENYEQYF

v_call: TRBV6-2/TRBV6-3
j_call: TRBJ1-5
d_call: -
clone_size: once
cdr3_nt: TGTGCCAGCAGTTCTCTACAGGGCAAAACTCGAATTAGCAATCAGCCCCAGCATTTT
cdr3_aa: CASSSLQGKTRISNQPQHF

v_call: TRBV3-1/TRBV3-2
j_call: TRBJ2-2
d_call: -
clone_size: once
cdr3_nt: TGTGCCAGCAGCCCACTACAGAACACCGGGGAGCTGTTTTTT
cdr3_aa: CASSPLQNTGELFF

v_call: TRBV7-8
j_call: TRBJ2-1
d_call: TRBD2
clone_size: -
cdr3_nt: TGTGCCAGCAGCCCGAGGGCAGCGGGAGGCATGAGCTCCTACAATGAGCAGTTCTTC
cdr3_aa: CASSPRAAGGMSSYNEQFF

v_call: TRBV11-2
j_call: TRBJ2-1
d_call: TRBD2
clone_size: -
cdr3_nt: TGTGCCAGCAGCCAACCCCCGACTAGCGTTTACAATGAGCAGTTCTTC
cdr3_aa: CASSQPPTSVYNEQFF

v_call: TRBV7-6
j_call: TRBJ2-1
d_call: -
clone_size: -
cdr3_nt: TGTGCCAGCAGCTTATCCGGTGAGCAGTTCTTC
cdr3_aa: CASSLSGEQFF

v_call: TRBV12-3/TRBV12-4
j_call: TRBJ1-5
d_call: -
clone_size: -
cdr3_nt: TGTGCCAGCAGTTTAGGAGTTCAGCCCCAGCATTTT
cdr3_aa: CASSLGVQPQHF

v_call: TRBV7-6
j_call: TRBJ2-5
d_call: -
clone_size: once
cdr3_nt: TGTGCCAGCAGCCGTAACGTACAACAAGAGACCCAGTACTTC
cdr3_aa: CASSRNVQQETQYF

v_call: TRBV5-6
j_call: TRBJ2-5
d_call: TRBD1
clone_size: -
cdr3_nt: TGTGCCAGCAGACGGACAGGGACAGAGACCCAGTACTTC
cdr3_aa: CASRRTGTETQYF

v_call: TRBV5-1
j_call: TRBJ2-7
d_call: TRBD2
clone_size: once
cdr3_nt: TGCGCCAGCAGCTTGGAGGGCCTAGCGGGCCCCTACGAGCAGTACTTC
cdr3_aa: CASSLEGLAGPYEQYF

v_call: TRBV5-1
j_call: TRBJ2-3
d_call: -
clone_size: -
cdr3_nt: TGCGCCAGCAGCTCCAAAGCTTATACGCAGTATTTT
cdr3_aa: CASSSKAYTQYF

v_call: TRBV28
j_call: TRBJ1-2
d_call: TRBD1
clone_size: -
cdr3_nt: TGTGCCAGCAGTACAACCATAGACAGGGGAGTAGGTGGCTACACCTTC
cdr3_aa: CASSTTIDRGVGGYTF

v_call: TRBV18
j_call: TRBJ1-5
d_call: -
clone_size: -
cdr3_nt: TGTGCCAGCTCGGCGGGGAGTTATAGCAATCAGCCCCAGCATTTT
cdr3_aa: CASSAGSYSNQPQHF

v_call: TRBV5-1
j_call: TRBJ2-7
d_call: TRBD2
clone_size: -
cdr3_nt: TGCGCCAGCAGCTTAGACCCCCTAGCGGGAGGAATCTACGAGCAGTACTTC
cdr3_aa: CASSLDPLAGGIYEQYF

v_call: TRBV6-1
j_call: TRBJ2-5
d_call: -
clone_size: -
cdr3_nt: TGTGCCAGCAGTGAAATCCGACAGCAAGAGACCCAGTACTTC
cdr3_aa: CASSEIRQQETQYF

v_call: TRBV14
j_call: TRBJ1-2
d_call: -
clone_size: few
cdr3_nt: TGTGCCAGCAGCCAAGGGGGGGTCCCCTTTAACTATGGCTACACCTTC
cdr3_aa: CASSQGGVPFNYGYTF

v_call: TRBV3-1/TRBV3-2
j_call: TRBJ2-3
d_call: -
clone_size: -
cdr3_nt: TGTGCCAGCAGCCAAGATCTGAAACAGGGTAGAAGGACTAGCACAGATACGCAGTATTTT
cdr3_aa: CASSQDLKQGRRTSTDTQYF

v_call: TRBV18
j_call: TRBJ2-3
d_call: -
clone_size: -
cdr3_nt: TGTGCCAGCTCACCATCCCTTGGGCTAGCTGCTACGCAGTATTTT
cdr3_aa: CASSPSLGLAATQYF

v_call: TRBV5-1
j_call: TRBJ2-7
d_call: TRBD1
clone_size: -
cdr3_nt: TGCGCCAGCAGCTTGGTGGCAGGGGGCGGCCACGAGCAGTACTTC
cdr3_aa: CASSLVAGGGHEQYF

v_call: TRBV9
j_call: TRBJ2-1
d_call: -
clone_size: few
cdr3_nt: TGTGCCAGCAGCGTATCAGGGATCCATGAGCAGTTCTTC
cdr3_aa: CASSVSGIHEQFF

v_call: TRBV21-1
j_call: TRBJ2-7
d_call: -
clone_size: -
cdr3_nt: TGTGCCAGCAGCAAAGACGGGGCGGGAGGGTTCTACGAGCAGTACTTC
cdr3_aa: CASSKDGAGGFYEQYF

v_call: TRBV2
j_call: TRBJ2-2
d_call: -
clone_size: -
cdr3_nt: TGTGCCAGCAGTGATGGTTTAACAGGGAACACCGGGGAGCTGTTTTTT
cdr3_aa: CASSDGLTGNTGELFF

v_call: TRBV9
j_call: TRBJ2-1
d_call: TRBD2
clone_size: few
cdr3_nt: TGTGCCAGCAGCGTAGGGCTAGCGGGGTACAATGAGCAGTTCTTC
cdr3_aa: CASSVGLAGYNEQFF

v_call: TRBV5-4
j_call: TRBJ1-1
d_call: -
clone_size: -
cdr3_nt: TGTGCCAGCAGTCAGGGCCCCGGGACTGAAGCTTTCTTT
cdr3_aa: CASSQGPGTEAFF

v_call: TRBV5-1
j_call: TRBJ2-1
d_call: TRBD2
clone_size: -
cdr3_nt: TGCGCCAGCAGCTTGGTGCTAGCGGGAGGCTTCAATGAGCAGTTCTTC
cdr3_aa: CASSLVLAGGFNEQFF

v_call: TRBV5-4
j_call: TRBJ2-3
d_call: -
clone_size: -
cdr3_nt: TGTGCCACTCGGGCCACTCAGGGTATCAGCACAGATACGCAGTATTTT
cdr3_aa: CATRATQGISTDTQYF

v_call: TRBV18
j_call: TRBJ1-2
d_call: TRBD1
clone_size: -
cdr3_nt: TGTGCCAGCTCACGCGCCGGGACAGGGGGTAGCGGCTACACCTTC
cdr3_aa: CASSRAGTGGSGYTF

v_call: TRBV10-1
j_call: TRBJ2-7
d_call: TRBD2
clone_size: few
cdr3_nt: TGCGCCAGCAGTCCGGGACTAGCTGGCGAGCAGTACTTC
cdr3_aa: CASSPGLAGEQYF

v_call: TRBV7-2
j_call: TRBJ1-5
d_call: -
clone_size: -
cdr3_nt: TGTGCCAGCAGCTTAGGAGAAAATCAGCCCCAGCATTTT
cdr3_aa: CASSLGENQPQHF

v_call: TRBV9
j_call: TRBJ2-3
d_call: -
clone_size: -
cdr3_nt: TGTGCCAGCAGCGTCTCTCCGAGCACAGATACGCAGTATTTT
cdr3_aa: CASSVSPSTDTQYF

v_call: TRBV5-4
j_call: TRBJ2-5
d_call: -
clone_size: -
cdr3_nt: TGTGCCAGCACGGGTAGTGTCGGGGAGACCCAGTACTTC
cdr3_aa: CASTGSVGETQYF

v_call: TRBV6-5
j_call: TRBJ1-2
d_call: TRBD1
clone_size: -
cdr3_nt: TGTGCCAGCAGTTTCCGACAGGGCTGGAGTAACTATGGCTACACCTTC
cdr3_aa: CASSFRQGWSNYGYTF

v_call: TRBV28
j_call: TRBJ2-2
d_call: TRBD1
clone_size: -
cdr3_nt: TGTGCCAGCAGTTGGGACAGGCCCGCCACCGGGGAGCTGTTTTTT
cdr3_aa: CASSWDRPATGELFF

v_call: TRBV27
j_call: TRBJ2-4
d_call: TRBD2
clone_size: -
cdr3_nt: TGTGCCAGCAGGACTAGCGGGAGGGCACTAGCCAAAAACATTCAGTACTTC
cdr3_aa: CASRTSGRALAKNIQYF

v_call: TRBV5-1
j_call: TRBJ2-2
d_call: TRBD2
clone_size: once
cdr3_nt: TGCGCCAGCAGCTTGCGGGAGGACGGGGAGCTGTTTTTT
cdr3_aa: CASSLREDGELFF

v_call: TRBV5-1
j_call: TRBJ2-2
d_call: TRBD1
clone_size: -
cdr3_nt: TGCGCCAGCAGCGCATCCGGGACAGGGGTCACCGGGGAGCTGTTTTTT
cdr3_aa: CASSASGTGVTGELFF

v_call: TRBV6-5
j_call: TRBJ1-5
d_call: -
clone_size: -
cdr3_nt: TGTGCCAGCTTCCCTGGGCGGGTTAATCAGCCCCAGCATTTT
cdr3_aa: CASFPGRVNQPQHF

v_call: TRBV18
j_call: TRBJ2-2
d_call: -
clone_size: -
cdr3_nt: TGTGCCAGCTCACCATCACTTTTCACCGGGGAGCTGTTTTTT
cdr3_aa: CASSPSLFTGELFF

v_call: TRBV7-3
j_call: TRBJ1-6
d_call: TRBD1
clone_size: -
cdr3_nt: TGTGCCAGCAGCTTAGCGGGACAGGGGATTTCACCCCTCCACTTT
cdr3_aa: CASSLAGQGISPLHF

v_call: TRBV12-3/TRBV12-4
j_call: TRBJ2-7
d_call: -
clone_size: once
cdr3_nt: TGTGCCAGCACCGCAAGGGGGGGAGTCGAGCAGTACTTC
cdr3_aa: CASTARGGVEQYF

v_call: TRBV18
j_call: TRBJ2-7
d_call: -
clone_size: -
cdr3_nt: TGTGCCAGCTCACTGGGACTTTACTACGAGCAGTACTTC
cdr3_aa: CASSLGLYYEQYF

v_call: TRBV18
j_call: TRBJ2-7
d_call: TRBD1
clone_size: -
cdr3_nt: TGTGCCAGCTCACCCGCAGGGGGCTACGAGCAGTACTTC
cdr3_aa: CASSPAGGYEQYF

v_call: TRBV27
j_call: TRBJ2-7
d_call: TRBD1
clone_size: -
cdr3_nt: TGTGCCAGCAGCCATACAGGGGGCTACGAGCAGTACTTC
cdr3_aa: CASSHTGGYEQYF

v_call: TRBV7-9
j_call: TRBJ2-5
d_call: -
clone_size: once
cdr3_nt: TGTGCCAGCAGCTCGTCCCGGGACTCTCAAGAGACCCAGTACTTC
cdr3_aa: CASSSSRDSQETQYF

v_call: TRBV6-2/TRBV6-3
j_call: TRBJ2-7
d_call: -
clone_size: -
cdr3_nt: TGTGCCAGCAGTTACAAGCGGGCCGCAGCAGGCTACGAGCAGTACTTC
cdr3_aa: CASSYKRAAAGYEQYF

v_call: TRBV30
j_call: TRBJ1-1
d_call: -
clone_size: -
cdr3_nt: TGTGCCTGGAGTATAACAGGTGGCACTGAAGCTTTCTTT
cdr3_aa: CAWSITGGTEAFF

v_call: TRBV28
j_call: TRBJ2-2
d_call: TRBD2
clone_size: -
cdr3_nt: TGTGCCAGCAGTTACAGCGGGAGTGGAACCGGGGAGCTGTTTTTT
cdr3_aa: CASSYSGSGTGELFF

v_call: TRBV5-1
j_call: TRBJ2-1
d_call: TRBD2
clone_size: -
cdr3_nt: TGCGCCAGCACTCTAGCGGGCTCCTACAATGAGCAGTTCTTC
cdr3_aa: CASTLAGSYNEQFF

v_call: TRBV29-1
j_call: TRBJ1-4
d_call: -
clone_size: -
cdr3_nt: TGCAGCGTTAGGGGGACATTAACAACTAATGAAAAACTGTTTTTT
cdr3_aa: CSVRGTLTTNEKLFF

v_call: TRBV2
j_call: TRBJ1-2
d_call: -
clone_size: -
cdr3_nt: TGTGCCAGCACTGAGGGGGGGTATGGCTACACCTTC
cdr3_aa: CASTEGGYGYTF

v_call: TRBV2
j_call: TRBJ2-7
d_call: -
clone_size: -
cdr3_nt: TGTGCCAGCAGGACGGCTAGCAGTTCCTACGAGCAGTACTTC
cdr3_aa: CASRTASSSYEQYF

v_call: TRBV28
j_call: TRBJ2-7
d_call: -
clone_size: -
cdr3_nt: TGTGCCAGCAGTTTACCGGCCGCCGGGGAGCAGTACTTC
cdr3_aa: CASSLPAAGEQYF

v_call: TRBV2
j_call: TRBJ2-1
d_call: TRBD2
clone_size: -
cdr3_nt: TGTGCCAGCAGGAGGGAGGGGAATGAGCAGTTCTTC
cdr3_aa: CASRREGNEQFF

v_call: TRBV6-5
j_call: TRBJ2-1
d_call: -
clone_size: once
cdr3_nt: TGTGCCAGCACCCGAATAGCGCGGAACAATGAGCAGTTCTTC
cdr3_aa: CASTRIARNNEQFF

v_call: TRBV27
j_call: TRBJ1-5
d_call: -
clone_size: -
cdr3_nt: TGTGCCAGCAGTTTACGAAGGGGAGGTAATCAGCCCCAGCATTTT
cdr3_aa: CASSLRRGGNQPQHF